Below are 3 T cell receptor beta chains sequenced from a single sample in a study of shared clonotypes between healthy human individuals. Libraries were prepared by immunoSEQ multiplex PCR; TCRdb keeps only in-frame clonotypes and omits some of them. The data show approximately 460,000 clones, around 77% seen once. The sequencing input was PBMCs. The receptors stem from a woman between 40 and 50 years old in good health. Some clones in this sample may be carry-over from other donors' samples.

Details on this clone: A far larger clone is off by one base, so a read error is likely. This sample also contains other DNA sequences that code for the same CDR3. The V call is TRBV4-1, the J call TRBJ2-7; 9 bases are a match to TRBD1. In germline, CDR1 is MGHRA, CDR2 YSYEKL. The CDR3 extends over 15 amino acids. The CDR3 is CASSRLGDRAYEQYF. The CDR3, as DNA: TGCGCCAGCAGCCGGTTGGGGGACAGGGCCTATGAGCAGTACTTC.

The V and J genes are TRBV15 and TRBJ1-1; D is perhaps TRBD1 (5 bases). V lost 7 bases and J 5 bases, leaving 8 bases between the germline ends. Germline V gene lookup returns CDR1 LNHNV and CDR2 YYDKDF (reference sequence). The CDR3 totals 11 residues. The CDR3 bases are TGTGCCACCAAAGGGGAAACTGAAGCTTTCTTT. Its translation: CATKGETEAFF. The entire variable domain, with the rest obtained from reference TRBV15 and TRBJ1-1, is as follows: DAMVIQNPRYQVTQFGKPVTLSCSQTLNHNVMYWYQQKSSQAPKLLFHYYDKDFNNEADTPDNFQSRRPNTSFCFLDIRSPGLGDTAMYLCATKGETEAFFGQGTRLTVV.

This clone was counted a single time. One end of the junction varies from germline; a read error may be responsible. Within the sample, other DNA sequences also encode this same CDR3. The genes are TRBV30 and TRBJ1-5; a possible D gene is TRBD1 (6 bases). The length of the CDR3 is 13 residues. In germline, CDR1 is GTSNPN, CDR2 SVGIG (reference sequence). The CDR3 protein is CAWSTRGIQPQHF. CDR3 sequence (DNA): TGTGCCTGGAGTACGAGGGGGATTCAGCCCCAACATTTT.